The T cell receptor beta chain described here comes from a study of ipilimumab plus nivolumab after autologous stem cell transplantation. Overall study context: Median doses per patient: roughly 5 ipilimumab, fewer than ten nivolumab. The DLBCL group included primary refractory and relapsed cases. Study outcomes and limitations: TCR repertoire, Treg phenotype and gut microbiota reportedly support more study of this approach.

Profiled with immunoSEQ multiplex PCR; TCRdb holds only in-frame clones, not every one. The sample shows about 17,000 clones, approximately 80% of them seen only once. A word on this clone: Antigen: not known.

Ipilimumab, 1 mg/kg, started 14 to 28 days after autologous transplant. The CDR3 sequence is 15 residues long. Looked up from germline, CDR1 is LNHDA and CDR2 is SQIVND (reference sequence). Trimming removed 1 base from V and 1 base from J, with 11 bases in between. The sequence was collected from a male donor with diffuse large B-cell lymphoma. Sequencing was performed on PBMCs, taken in a trial of ipilimumab plus nivolumab as post-transplant consolidation. This sequence joins TRBV19 and TRBJ2-7; D is possibly TRBD2 (6 bases). The chain's CDR3 is CASSIGAGRSYEQYF. The CDR3 nucleotides read TGTGCCAGTAGTATAGGGGCGGGGAGATCCTACGAGCAGTACTTC. The complete variable domain, with remaining parts taken from reference TRBV19 and TRBJ2-7, reads DGGITQSPKYLFRKEGQNVTLSCEQNLNHDAMYWYRQDPGQGLRLIYYSQIVNDFQKGDIAEGYSVSREKKESFPLTVTSAQKNPTAFYLCASSIGAGRSYEQYFGPGTRLTVT.